These T cell receptor beta chains were read from a single sample in a study of cytomegalovirus exposure and HLA in healthy donors. Measured with immunoSEQ multiplex PCR; TCRdb has only the in-frame clones, and not every one. The data contain 90,000 to 150,000 clones, 63% of them singletons. Sequenced sample: PBMCs. The receptors shown here come from a man aged 40-49 years in good health and CMV-seropositive. Each CDR3 is given with its conserved first and last residue. D genes are given only for firm matches. Clone size is not always given. Where it is, it says once, few, many or a class for expanded clones.

clone size,V gene,J gene,D gene,CDR3 protein,CDR3 DNA
NA,TRBV7-3,TRBJ2-6,NA,CASSSGAGANVLTF,TGTGCCAGCAGCTCAGGTGCGGGGGCCAACGTCCTGACTTTC
NA,TRBV10-3,TRBJ2-1,NA,CAISDGQYPLEQFF,TGTGCCATCAGTGACGGACAGTATCCTCTGGAGCAGTTCTTC
NA,TRBV5-4,TRBJ2-7,TRBD1,CASSLPGTGSSEQYF,TGTGCCAGCAGCCTACCGGGGACAGGGTCTTCCGAGCAGTACTTC
NA,TRBV28,TRBJ1-5,NA,CASSFINVGRGAHNQPQHF,TGTGCCAGCAGTTTTATTAACGTGGGGAGGGGGGCCCACAATCAGCCCCAGCATTTT
NA,TRBV7-3,TRBJ1-2,NA,CASSLQGWDGYTF,TGTGCCAGCAGCCTACAGGGTTGGGATGGCTACACCTTC
NA,TRBV9,TRBJ2-1,TRBD2,CASSSASGPYNEQFF,TGTGCCAGCAGCTCAGCTAGCGGACCCTACAATGAGCAGTTCTTC
NA,TRBV9,TRBJ1-1,NA,CASSPTGNTEAFF,TGTGCCAGCAGCCCGACTGGGAACACTGAAGCTTTCTTT
NA,TRBV12-5,TRBJ2-7,TRBD1,CASGTGTGREQYF,TGTGCTAGTGGAACTGGGACAGGGAGGGAGCAGTACTTC
NA,TRBV5-1,TRBJ2-1,NA,CASSFWGGTQPRPDSVSNNEQFF,TGCGCCAGCAGCTTTTGGGGTGGCACACAACCGAGGCCCGACAGCGTCAGTAACAATGAGCAGTTCTTC
NA,TRBV7-3,TRBJ2-2,NA,CASSLSEGIPGELFF,TGTGCCAGCAGCTTAAGCGAGGGTATCCCCGGGGAGCTGTTTTTT
NA,TRBV27,TRBJ2-2,TRBD1,CASSLSGGAYTGELFF,TGTGCCAGCAGTTTATCAGGGGGCGCCTACACCGGGGAGCTGTTTTTT
few,TRBV19,TRBJ1-2,TRBD1,CASSLLGDRVQNGYTF,TGTGCCAGTAGCCTCCTTGGGGACAGGGTTCAAAATGGCTACACCTTC
NA,TRBV6-1,TRBJ2-7,TRBD1,CASSAGQAYEQYF,TGTGCCAGCAGTGCCGGACAGGCCTACGAGCAGTACTTC
NA,TRBV7-2,TRBJ2-7,TRBD1,CASSLVGRGLGEQYF,TGTGCCAGCAGCTTAGTAGGTAGGGGGCTTGGCGAGCAGTACTTC
NA,TRBV18,TRBJ2-1,NA,CASSPFSGNEQFF,TGTGCCAGCTCACCATTCTCAGGGAATGAGCAGTTCTTC
NA,TRBV6-6,TRBJ1-3,NA,CASSYPTGSSGNTIYF,TGTGCCAGCAGTTACCCGACAGGCTCTTCTGGAAACACCATATATTTT
NA,TRBV6-6,TRBJ2-3,TRBD1,CASSYYPGTATDTQYF,TGTGCCAGCAGTTACTACCCCGGGACAGCTACAGATACGCAGTATTTT
few,TRBV27,TRBJ1-1,TRBD1,CASRGQMNTEAFF,TGTGCCAGCAGGGGACAGATGAACACTGAAGCTTTCTTT
NA,TRBV7-2,TRBJ2-5,NA,CASSLSRVYRETQYF,TGTGCCAGCAGCTTAAGTCGAGTTTATCGAGAGACCCAGTACTTC
few,TRBV29-1,TRBJ2-3,TRBD1,CSAPGGAMTDTQYF,TGCAGTGCCCCAGGGGGCGCGATGACAGATACGCAGTATTTT
NA,TRBV9,TRBJ2-3,NA,CASSVGATVTDTQYF,TGTGCCAGCAGCGTAGGGGCTACCGTCACAGATACGCAGTATTTT
NA,TRBV6-5,TRBJ2-2,NA,CASTPANTGELFF,TGTGCCAGCACCCCAGCGAACACCGGGGAGCTGTTTTTT
few,TRBV9,TRBJ1-4,TRBD1,CASSARQGYDEKLFF,TGTGCCAGCAGCGCTCGACAGGGGTATGATGAAAAACTGTTTTTT
NA,TRBV5-1,TRBJ1-5,NA,CASSLVPGGNQPQHF,TGCGCCAGCAGCTTGGTGCCAGGAGGTAATCAGCCCCAGCATTTT
NA,TRBV11-3,TRBJ2-1,TRBD2,CASSLRGSGRAANEQFF,TGTGCCAGCAGCTTAAGGGGTAGCGGGAGGGCGGCCAATGAGCAGTTCTTC
NA,TRBV18,TRBJ2-1,NA,CASSPRTSGLNNEQFF,TGTGCCAGCTCACCAAGAACGAGCGGCCTTAACAATGAGCAGTTCTTC
few,TRBV6-1,TRBJ1-2,NA,CASSAGTNNYGYTF,TGTGCCAGCAGCGCCGGGACAAATAACTATGGCTACACCTTC
NA,TRBV19,TRBJ2-1,NA,CATSREYYNEQFF,TGTGCCACGTCGCGGGAATACTACAATGAGCAGTTCTTC
once,TRBV9,TRBJ2-3,TRBD2,CASSASGRAGGDTQYF,TGTGCCAGCAGCGCTAGCGGGAGGGCCGGGGGAGATACGCAGTATTTT
once,TRBV9,TRBJ2-7,TRBD2,CASSASGRAYEQYF,TGTGCCAGCAGCGCCAGCGGGAGGGCCTACGAGCAGTACTTC
NA,TRBV9,TRBJ2-3,NA,CASSVEGVDTQYF,TGTGCCAGCAGCGTAGAGGGGGTAGATACGCAGTATTTT
NA,TRBV5-1,TRBJ1-2,NA,CASSPDGGYGYTF,TGCGCCAGCAGCCCCGACGGGGGCTATGGCTACACCTTC
NA,TRBV5-1,TRBJ2-6,TRBD1,CASSFGGTGLSGANVLTF,TGCGCCAGCAGCTTTGGTGGGACAGGGTTGTCGGGGGCCAACGTCCTGACTTTC
NA,TRBV7-9,TRBJ2-7,TRBD2,CASSWGLAGGSQYF,TGTGCCAGCAGCTGGGGACTAGCGGGGGGCTCGCAGTACTTC
NA,TRBV6-7,TRBJ2-3,TRBD2,CASRPGFDSGEVSDTQYF,TGTGCCAGCAGGCCGGGTTTCGATAGCGGGGAGGTTAGCGATACGCAGTATTTT
few,TRBV19,TRBJ2-3,NA,CASSLASDTQYF,TGTGCCAGTAGTCTGGCTTCAGATACGCAGTATTTT
few,TRBV7-2,TRBJ1-1,TRBD1,CASRTQGATEAFF,TGTGCCAGCAGAACACAGGGGGCCACTGAAGCTTTCTTT
NA,TRBV25-1,TRBJ1-2,TRBD1,CASSEWGQGPNYGYTF,TGTGCCAGCAGTGAATGGGGACAGGGGCCGAACTATGGCTACACCTTC
NA,TRBV5-4,TRBJ2-7,TRBD1,CASSLGNRGPYEQYF,TGTGCCAGCAGCTTGGGTAACAGGGGGCCCTACGAGCAGTACTTC
NA,TRBV6-1,TRBJ1-5,NA,CASSGPGFLGSNQPQHF,TGTGCCAGCAGTGGCCCGGGATTCTTGGGTAGCAATCAGCCCCAGCATTTT